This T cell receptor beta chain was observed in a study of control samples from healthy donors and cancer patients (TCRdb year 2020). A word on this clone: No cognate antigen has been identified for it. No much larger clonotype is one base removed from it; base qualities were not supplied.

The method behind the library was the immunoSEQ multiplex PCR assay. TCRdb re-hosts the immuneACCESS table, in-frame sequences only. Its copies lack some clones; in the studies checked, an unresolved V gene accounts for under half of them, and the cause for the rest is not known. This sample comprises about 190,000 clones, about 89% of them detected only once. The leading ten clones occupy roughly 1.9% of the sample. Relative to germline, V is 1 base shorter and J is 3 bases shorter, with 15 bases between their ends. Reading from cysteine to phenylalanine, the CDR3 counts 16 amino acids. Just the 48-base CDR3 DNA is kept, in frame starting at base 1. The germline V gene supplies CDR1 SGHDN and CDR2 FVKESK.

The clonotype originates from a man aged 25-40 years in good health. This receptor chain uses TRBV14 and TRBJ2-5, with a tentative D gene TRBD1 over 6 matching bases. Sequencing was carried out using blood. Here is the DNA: TGTGCCAGCAGCCAAGTTGGGGCAGGGGTGGAAGAGACCCAGTACTTC. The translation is CASSQVGAGVEETQYF.